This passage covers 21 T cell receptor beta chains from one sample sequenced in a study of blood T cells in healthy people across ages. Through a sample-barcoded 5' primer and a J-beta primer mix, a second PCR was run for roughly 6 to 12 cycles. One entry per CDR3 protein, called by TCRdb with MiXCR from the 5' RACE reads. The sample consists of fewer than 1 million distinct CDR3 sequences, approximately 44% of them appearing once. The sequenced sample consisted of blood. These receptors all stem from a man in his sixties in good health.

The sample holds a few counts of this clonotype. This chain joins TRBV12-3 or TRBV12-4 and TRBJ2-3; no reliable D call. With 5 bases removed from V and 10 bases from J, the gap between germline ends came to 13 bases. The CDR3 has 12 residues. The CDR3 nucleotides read TGTGCCAGCAGTCCCTATAGTGGCCCGCAGTATTTT. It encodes CASSPYSGPQYF.

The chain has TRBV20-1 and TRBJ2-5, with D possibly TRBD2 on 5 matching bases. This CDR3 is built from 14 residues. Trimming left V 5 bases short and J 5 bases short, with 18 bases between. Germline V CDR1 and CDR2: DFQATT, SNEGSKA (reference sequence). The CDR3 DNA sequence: TGCAGTGCTGGGAAGGCCTCCCCGGGGGAGACCCAGTACTTC. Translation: CSAGKASPGETQYF.

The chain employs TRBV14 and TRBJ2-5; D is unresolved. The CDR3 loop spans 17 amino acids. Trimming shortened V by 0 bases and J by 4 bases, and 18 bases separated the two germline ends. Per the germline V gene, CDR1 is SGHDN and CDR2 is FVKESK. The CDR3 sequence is CASSQDGKGPLGETQYF. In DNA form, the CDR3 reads TGTGCCAGCAGCCAAGATGGGAAAGGGCCCCTCGGAGAGACCCAGTACTTC.

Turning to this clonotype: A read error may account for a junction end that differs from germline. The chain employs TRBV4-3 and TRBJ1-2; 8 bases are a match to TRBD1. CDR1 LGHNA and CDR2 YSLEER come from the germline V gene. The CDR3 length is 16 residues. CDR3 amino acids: CANSQGQGAPNYGYTF. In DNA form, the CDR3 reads TGCGCCAACAGCCAAGGCCAGGGGGCCCCTAACTATGGCTACACCTTC.

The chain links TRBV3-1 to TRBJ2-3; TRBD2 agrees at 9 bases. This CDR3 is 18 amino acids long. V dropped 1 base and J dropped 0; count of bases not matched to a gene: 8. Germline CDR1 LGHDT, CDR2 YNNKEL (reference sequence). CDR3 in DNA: TGTGCCAGCAGCCAAGTAGGTAGCGGGGGAGCTAGCACAGATACGCAGTATTTT. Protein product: CASSQVGSGGASTDTQYF.

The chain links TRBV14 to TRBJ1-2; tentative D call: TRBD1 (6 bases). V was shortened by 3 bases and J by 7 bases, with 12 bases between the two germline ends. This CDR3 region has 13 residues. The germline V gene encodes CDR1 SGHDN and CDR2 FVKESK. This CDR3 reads CASSQCNRAGYTF. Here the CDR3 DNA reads TGTGCCAGCAGCCAGTGCAACAGGGCTGGCTACACCTTC.

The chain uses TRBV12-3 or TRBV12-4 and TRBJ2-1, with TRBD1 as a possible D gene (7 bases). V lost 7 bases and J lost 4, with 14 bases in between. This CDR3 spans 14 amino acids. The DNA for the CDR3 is TGTGCCAGCACCCGGGGGACAGTTTACAATGAGCAGTTCTTC. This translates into CASTRGTVYNEQFF.

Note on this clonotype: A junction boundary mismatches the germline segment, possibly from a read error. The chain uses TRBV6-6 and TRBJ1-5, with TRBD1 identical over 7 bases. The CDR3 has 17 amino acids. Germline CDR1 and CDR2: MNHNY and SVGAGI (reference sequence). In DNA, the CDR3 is TGTGCCAGCAGCTCGATCTCGACAGGGTCAAGGAATCAGCCCCGGCATTTT. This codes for CASSSISTGSRNQPRHF.

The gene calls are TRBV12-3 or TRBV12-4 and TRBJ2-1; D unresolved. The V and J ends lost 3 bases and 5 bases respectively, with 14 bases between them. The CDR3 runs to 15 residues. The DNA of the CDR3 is TGTGCCAGCAGTTTTGGGCAGGAGAAAAACAATGAGCAGTTCTTC. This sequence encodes CASSFGQEKNNEQFF.

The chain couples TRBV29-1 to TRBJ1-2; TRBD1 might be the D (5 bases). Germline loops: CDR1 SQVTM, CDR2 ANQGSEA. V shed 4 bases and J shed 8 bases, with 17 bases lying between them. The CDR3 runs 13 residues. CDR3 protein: CSVGRGGSEGYTF. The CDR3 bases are TGCAGCGTTGGGAGGGGTGGTTCGGAGGGCTACACCTTC.

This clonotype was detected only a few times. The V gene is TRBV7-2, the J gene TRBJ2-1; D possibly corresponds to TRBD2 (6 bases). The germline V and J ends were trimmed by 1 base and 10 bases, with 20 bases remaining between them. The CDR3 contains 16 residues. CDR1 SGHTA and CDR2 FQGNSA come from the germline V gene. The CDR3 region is CASSLVGRGSAQEQFF. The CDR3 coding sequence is TGTGCCAGCAGCTTAGTGGGGCGGGGAAGCGCTCAAGAGCAGTTCTTC.

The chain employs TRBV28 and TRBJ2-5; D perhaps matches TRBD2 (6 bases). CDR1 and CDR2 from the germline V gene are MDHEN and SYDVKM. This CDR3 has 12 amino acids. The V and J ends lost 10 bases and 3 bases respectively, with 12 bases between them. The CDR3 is CATWDFEETQYF. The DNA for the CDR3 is TGTGCCACCTGGGACTTCGAAGAGACCCAGTACTTC.

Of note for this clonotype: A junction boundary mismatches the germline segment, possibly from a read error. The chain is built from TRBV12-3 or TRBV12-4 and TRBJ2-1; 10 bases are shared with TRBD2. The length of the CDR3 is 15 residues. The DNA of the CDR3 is TGTGCCAGCAGTATAGCGGGGGGCCCCGAGGGTGAGCAGTTCTTC. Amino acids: CASSIAGGPEGEQFF.

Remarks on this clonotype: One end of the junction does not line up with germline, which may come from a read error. The CDR3 loop is CARSVDGWNEQFF. DNA for the CDR3: TGTGCCAGGAGCGTAGACGGTTGGAATGAGCAGTTCTTC. This sequence joins TRBV9 and TRBJ2-1; D remains unclear. Germline V gene data show CDR1 as SGDLS and CDR2 as YYNGEE. There are 13 residues in the CDR3. Using reference TRBV9 and TRBJ2-1 for the parts outside the CDR3, the full variable domain is DSGVTQTPKHLITATGQRVTLRCSPRSGDLSVYWYQQSLDQGLQFLIQYYNGEERAKGNILERFSAQQFPDLHSELNLSSLELGDSALYFCARSVDGWNEQFFGPGTRLTVL.

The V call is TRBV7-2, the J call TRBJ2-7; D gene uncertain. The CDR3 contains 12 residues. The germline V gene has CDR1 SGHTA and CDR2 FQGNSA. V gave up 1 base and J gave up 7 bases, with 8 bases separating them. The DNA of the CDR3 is TGTGCCAGCAGCTTAGTAAAAGATGAGCAGTACTTC. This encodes CASSLVKDEQYF. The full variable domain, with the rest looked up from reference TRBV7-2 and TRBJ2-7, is GAGVSQSPSNKVTEKGKDVELRCDPISGHTALYWYRQSLGQGLEFLIYFQGNSAPDKSGLPSDRFSAERTGGSVSTLTIQRTQQEDSAVYLCASSLVKDEQYFGPGTRLTVT.

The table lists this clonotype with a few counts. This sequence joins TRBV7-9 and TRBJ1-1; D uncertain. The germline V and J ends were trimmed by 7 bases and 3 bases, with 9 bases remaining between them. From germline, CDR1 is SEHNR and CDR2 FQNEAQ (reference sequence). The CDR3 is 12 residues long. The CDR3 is CASISADTEAFF. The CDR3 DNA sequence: TGTGCCAGCATCTCCGCGGACACTGAAGCTTTCTTT.

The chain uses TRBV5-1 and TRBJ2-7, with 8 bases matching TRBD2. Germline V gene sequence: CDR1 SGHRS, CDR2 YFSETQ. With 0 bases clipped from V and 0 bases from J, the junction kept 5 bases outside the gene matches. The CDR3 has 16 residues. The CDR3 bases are TGCGCCAGCAGCTTGGTGACGGGAGGGTCCTCCTACGAGCAGTACTTC. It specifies CASSLVTGGSSYEQYF.

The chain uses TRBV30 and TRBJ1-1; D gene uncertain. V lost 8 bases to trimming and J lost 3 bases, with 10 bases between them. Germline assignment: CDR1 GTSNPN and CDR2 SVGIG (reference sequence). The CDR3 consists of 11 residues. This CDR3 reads CAGGGDTEAFF. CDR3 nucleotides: TGTGCCGGTGGTGGGGACACTGAAGCTTTCTTT.

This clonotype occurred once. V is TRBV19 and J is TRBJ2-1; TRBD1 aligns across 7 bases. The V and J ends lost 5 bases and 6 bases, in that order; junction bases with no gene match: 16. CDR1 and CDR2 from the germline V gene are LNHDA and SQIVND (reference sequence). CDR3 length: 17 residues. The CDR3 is CASSLSGMTGNLNEQFF. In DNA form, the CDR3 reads TGTGCCAGTAGTCTATCGGGGATGACAGGGAACCTCAATGAGCAGTTCTTC. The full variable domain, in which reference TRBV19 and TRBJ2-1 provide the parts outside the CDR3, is DGGITQSPKYLFRKEGQNVTLSCEQNLNHDAMYWYRQDPGQGLRLIYYSQIVNDFQKGDIAEGYSVSREKKESFPLTVTSAQKNPTAFYLCASSLSGMTGNLNEQFFGPGTRLTVL.

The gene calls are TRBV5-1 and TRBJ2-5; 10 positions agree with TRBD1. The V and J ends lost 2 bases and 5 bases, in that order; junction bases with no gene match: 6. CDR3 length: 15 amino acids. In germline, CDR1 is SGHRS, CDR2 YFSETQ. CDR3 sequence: CASSFPTGGRETQYF. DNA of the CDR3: TGCGCCAGCAGCTTTCCGACAGGGGGCCGTGAGACCCAGTACTTC.

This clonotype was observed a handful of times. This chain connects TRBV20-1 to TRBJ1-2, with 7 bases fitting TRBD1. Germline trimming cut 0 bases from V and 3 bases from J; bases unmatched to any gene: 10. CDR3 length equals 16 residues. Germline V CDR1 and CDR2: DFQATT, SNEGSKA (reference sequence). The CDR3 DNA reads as TGCAGTGCTAGAGAGACCGGGAAGGGGACAGACTATGGCTACACCTTC. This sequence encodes CSARETGKGTDYGYTF.